The clone carrying this T cell receptor (beta chain) was found a few times. The antigen is not known. This CDR3 is 14 amino acids long. V lost 7 bases to trimming and J lost 1 base; unmatched junction nucleotides: 10. In germline, CDR1 is SQVTM, CDR2 ANQGSEA. A universal primer site came from template switching; cDNA carried unique molecular identifiers. Each CDR3 protein is one row after TCRdb ran MiXCR on the 5' RACE reads. The table has around 250,000 distinct CDR3 sequences, roughly an eighth seen once. Healthy Caucasians made up all donors. The data were taken from a study of identical twins. The study, taken as a whole, reports: Abundant beta clonotypes from cord blood had fewer insertions, unlike memory repertoires, which showed none. Models, which agreed with sharing between unrelated individuals, nonetheless underestimated the out-of-frame TCR alpha sharing seen in monozygotic twins.

In addition, the sample was reused for a study of yellow fever vaccine responses in identical twins.

The rearrangement links TRBV29-1 to TRBJ2-7; TRBD1 matches 7 bases. The specimen was memory (CD45RO+) T cells sorted from blood. The receptor was derived from a woman aged 18-29 years in good health. The CDR3 sequence is CSARQGRSSYEQYF. CDR3 nucleotides: TGCAGCGCCAGACAGGGCAGGTCATCCTACGAGCAGTACTTC.